This T cell receptor beta chain was obtained from a study of cytomegalovirus exposure and HLA in healthy donors. Primers for the PCR totalled 60 Vbeta and 13 Jbeta. Per the study methods: Later work found 65 million to 90 million unique TCR beta chains, with about 10 million shared. Profiling relied on immunoSEQ multiplex PCR, and the TCRdb table lists in-frame clones only, not all of them. V and J calls and clone size are given by that table; D and trimming were obtained from the DNA. The table lists over 100,000 clones, 60% to 85% of them singletons. Notes on this clone: Its antigen remains unidentified.

The CDR3 runs to 15 residues. The V segment lost 7 bases and the J segment 4 bases; nucleotides outside the gene matches: 9. The germline V gene encodes CDR1 ENHRY and CDR2 SYGVKD. Study-wide points: CMV serostatus was the sole immune exposure data available. V- and J-gene trimming in TCR beta was tied to a missense DCLRE1C variant by an analysis performed later. Further analysis was carried out later, and it showed several of the most significant clusters appearing linked to common viral pathogens.

The chain joins TRBV10-3 to TRBJ1-2, with 10 bases identical to TRBD1. The clonotype comes from a woman younger than 45 in good health and CMV-seropositive. The source material was PBMCs. As DNA, the CDR3 is TGTGCCATCACCGATCGGGACAGGGGATTCTATGGCTACACCTTC. Its protein product is CAITDRDRGFYGYTF.